This paragraph covers one T cell receptor beta chain sequence. These data come from a study of T cell changes during pregnancy in multiple sclerosis. Libraries were prepared by immunoSEQ multiplex PCR; TCRdb keeps only in-frame clonotypes and omits some of them. The sample has about 55,000 clones; around 90% are singletons. Germline V lookup: CDR1 SGHTA, CDR2 FQGNSA. CDR3 length equals 17 residues. Trimming took 1 base from V and 4 from J; bases not matched to a gene: 8. This receptor was obtained from a female donor with multiple sclerosis, enrolled in a pregnancy study. This chain links TRBV7-2 with TRBJ2-1, with 9 bases aligning to TRBD2. This sample comprised CD4+ T cells from peripheral blood mononuclear cells, obtained in the first trimester of pregnancy. As DNA, the CDR3 is TGTGCCAGCAGCTTAGTTGGGACTAGCCAAAAGTACAATGAGCAGTTCTTC. Protein sequence: CASSLVGTSQKYNEQFF.